Following are 7 T cell receptor beta chains from one sample sequenced in a study of vaccination and CD4 T cells after COVID-19. The antigens these receptors bind are not known. An Oncomine TCR Beta short-read assay was used to sequence the DNA from cultured CD4+ T cells. TCRdb reprocessed the PCR reads with MiXCR, giving one entry per CDR3 protein. The sample gives under 20,000 distinct CDR3 sequences, around 60% of which show up once; approximately 12% is in the top ten. Stated treatment: roughly nine-day PBMC culture with coronavirus spike peptide pools or control peptides (ViraFEST assay). Sequenced material: CD4+ T cells from blood, cultured in vitro. The receptors derive from a human donor who had recovered from COVID-19.

This sequence joins TRBV14 and TRBJ1-3; D unresolved. The CDR3 covers 18 residues. Per germline, CDR1 SGHDN and CDR2 FVKESK. V lost 2 bases, J lost 0 bases, and 17 bases lay in between. The CDR3 nucleotides read TGTGCCAGCAGCCAAAATCGGCTGGCTCTGAGCTCTGGAAACACCATATATTTT. Encoded protein: CASSQNRLALSSGNTIYF.

This chain uses TRBV24-1 with TRBJ2-7, with TRBD2 matching over 14 bases. The V and J ends lost 2 bases and 0 bases, in that order; junction bases with no gene match: 2. CDR3 length: 17 amino acids. Looked up from germline, CDR1 is KGHDR and CDR2 is SFDVKD. The CDR3 sequence is CATSDSGTSGSSYEQYF. The CDR3, as DNA: TGTGCCACCAGTGATTCGGGGACTAGCGGGAGCTCCTACGAGCAGTACTTC.

This chain uses TRBV2 with TRBJ2-1; 9 positions agree with TRBD2. The V gene's germline CDR1 is SNHLY and CDR2 FYNNEI. This CDR3 region has 15 residues. After removal of 6 bases from V and 9 bases from J, the junction contained 12 bases not matched to a gene. CDR3 sequence: CASRPDPSGKGEQFF. In DNA, the CDR3 is TGTGCCAGCAGGCCAGACCCTAGCGGGAAGGGTGAGCAGTTCTTC.

This clonotype came up a few times. The chain uses TRBV20-1 and TRBJ2-5, with D perhaps TRBD2 (5 bases). Germline values: CDR1 DFQATT, CDR2 SNEGSKA (reference sequence). Trimming pared 1 base from V and 5 bases from J, leaving 5 bases between. The CDR3 sequence is 11 residues long. This chain's CDR3 is CSARGEETQYF. DNA of the CDR3: TGCAGTGCTAGAGGGGAGGAGACCCAGTACTTC.

This clonotype was detected a few times. This chain uses TRBV19 with TRBJ2-2; 9 bases are shared with TRBD2. Germline CDR1 reads LNHDA; CDR2 reads SQIVND (reference sequence). The CDR3 totals 15 residues. With V trimmed by 3 bases and J by 5 bases, 4 bases remained unmatched. CDR3: CASSIGSGGTGELFF. Written as DNA, the CDR3 is TGTGCCAGTAGTATCGGGAGCGGGGGGACCGGGGAGCTGTTTTTT.

The rearrangement joins TRBV11-2 to TRBJ1-2, with 7 bases lining up with TRBD1. The CDR3 has 13 amino acids. The V and J ends lost 0 bases and 8 bases, in that order; junction bases with no gene match: 3. Germline loops: CDR1 SGHAT, CDR2 FQNNGV. CDR3 nucleotides: TGTGCCAGCAGCTTAGAAAGGGGGCAAGGCTACACCTTC. Translating it yields CASSLERGQGYTF.

The V and J genes are TRBV4-1 and TRBJ1-5; D is possibly TRBD1 (5 bases). The CDR3 spans 14 residues. Deletions cut 5 bases from V and 4 bases from J, with 12 bases between. The germline CDR1 and CDR2 sequences are MGHRA and YSYEKL. The CDR3 coding sequence is TGCGCCAGCAGCGACACAGGACGAAATCAGCCCCAGCATTTT. This gives the protein CASSDTGRNQPQHF.